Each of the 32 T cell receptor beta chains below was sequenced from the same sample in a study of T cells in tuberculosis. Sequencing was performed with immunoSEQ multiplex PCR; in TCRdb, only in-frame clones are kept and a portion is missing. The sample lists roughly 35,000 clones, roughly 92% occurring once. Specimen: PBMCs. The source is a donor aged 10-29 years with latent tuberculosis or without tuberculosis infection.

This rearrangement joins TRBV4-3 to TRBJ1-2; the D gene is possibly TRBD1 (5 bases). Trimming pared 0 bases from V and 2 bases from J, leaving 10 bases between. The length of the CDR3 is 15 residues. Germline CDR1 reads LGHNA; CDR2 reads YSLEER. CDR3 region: CASSQDSRGNYGYTF. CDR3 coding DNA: TGCGCCAGCAGCCAAGATAGCCGGGGGAACTATGGCTACACCTTC.

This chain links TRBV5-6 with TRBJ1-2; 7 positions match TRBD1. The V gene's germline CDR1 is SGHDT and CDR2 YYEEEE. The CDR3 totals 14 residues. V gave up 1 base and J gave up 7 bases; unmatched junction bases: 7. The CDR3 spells CASSLQGVLGGYTF. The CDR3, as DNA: TGTGCCAGCAGCTTGCAGGGGGTATTAGGTGGCTACACCTTC.

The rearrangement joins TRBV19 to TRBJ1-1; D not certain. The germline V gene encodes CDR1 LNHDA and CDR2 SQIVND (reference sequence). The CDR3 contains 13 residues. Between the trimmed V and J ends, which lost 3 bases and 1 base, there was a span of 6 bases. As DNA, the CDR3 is TGTGCCAGTAGTATTGACTCGAACACTGAAGCTTTCTTT. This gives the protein CASSIDSNTEAFF.

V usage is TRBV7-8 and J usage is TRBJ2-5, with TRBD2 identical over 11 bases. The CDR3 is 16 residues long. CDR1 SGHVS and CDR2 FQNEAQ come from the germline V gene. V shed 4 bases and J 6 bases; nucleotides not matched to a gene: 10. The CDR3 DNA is TGTGCCAGCAGCTCCGCTAGCGGGGGGATTGCGAAGACCCAGTACTTC. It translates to CASSSASGGIAKTQYF.

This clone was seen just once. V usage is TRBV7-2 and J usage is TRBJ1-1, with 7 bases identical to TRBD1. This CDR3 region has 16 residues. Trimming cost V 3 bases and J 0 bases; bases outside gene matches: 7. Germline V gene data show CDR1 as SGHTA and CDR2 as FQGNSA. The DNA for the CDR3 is TGTGCCAGCAGCTTCAAGGGGGCGTCGGTGAACACTGAAGCTTTCTTT. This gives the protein CASSFKGASVNTEAFF.

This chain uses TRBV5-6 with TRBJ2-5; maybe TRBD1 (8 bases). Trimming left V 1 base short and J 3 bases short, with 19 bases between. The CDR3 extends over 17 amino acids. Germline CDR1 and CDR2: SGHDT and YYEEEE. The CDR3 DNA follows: TGTGCCAGCAGCTTGACCGGGGGGACAGGCCGAAAAGAGACCCAGTACTTC. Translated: CASSLTGGTGRKETQYF. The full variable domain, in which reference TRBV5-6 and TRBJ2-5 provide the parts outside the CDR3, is DAGVTQSPTHLIKTRGQQVTLRCSPKSGHDTVSWYQQALGQGPQFIFQYYEEEERQRGNFPDRFSGHQFPNYSSELNVNALLLGDSALYLCASSLTGGTGRKETQYFGPGTRLLVL.

The CDR3 spells CAMQGATDTQYF. CDR3 DNA sequence: TGTGCCATGCAGGGGGCCACAGATACGCAGTATTTT. The gene calls are TRBV2 and TRBJ2-3; the match to TRBD1 covers 8 bases. Germline-derived CDR1 and CDR2 are SNHLY and FYNNEI. Trimming took 10 bases from V and 2 from J; bases not matched to a gene: 2. The CDR3 runs 12 residues.

Here the CDR3 reads CALQDDSYEQYF. The CDR3 DNA reads TGTGCCCTACAGGACGACTCCTACGAGCAGTACTTC. The chain couples TRBV10-3 to TRBJ2-7, with TRBD1 as a possible D gene (5 bases). In germline, CDR1 is ENHRY, CDR2 SYGVKD. The CDR3 loop spans 12 amino acids. Trimming removed 11 bases from V and 0 bases from J, with 11 bases in between.

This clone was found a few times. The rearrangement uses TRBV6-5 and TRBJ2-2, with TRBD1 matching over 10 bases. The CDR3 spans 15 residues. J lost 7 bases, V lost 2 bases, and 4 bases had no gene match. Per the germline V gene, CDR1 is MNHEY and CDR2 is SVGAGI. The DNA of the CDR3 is TGTGCCAGCAGTTACGGGACAGGGGAATTCGGGGAGCTGTTTTTT. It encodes CASSYGTGEFGELFF.

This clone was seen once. In DNA form, the CDR3 reads TGCGCCAGCAGCCCAACCATCTCCCAGCGGGGGGACCCCGGGGAGCTGTTTTTT. The encoded protein is CASSPTISQRGDPGELFF. The genes are TRBV5-1 and TRBJ2-2; 9 bases fit TRBD2. The CDR3 runs 18 residues. The junction had 16 bases not matched to a gene; V was cut back by 4 bases and J by 6 bases. Germline loops: CDR1 SGHRS, CDR2 YFSETQ.

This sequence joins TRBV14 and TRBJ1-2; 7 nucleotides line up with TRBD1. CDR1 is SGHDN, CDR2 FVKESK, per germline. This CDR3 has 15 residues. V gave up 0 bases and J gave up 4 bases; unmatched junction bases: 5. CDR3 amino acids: CASSQDRDSLYGYTF. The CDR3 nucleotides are TGTGCCAGCAGCCAAGACCGGGACAGCCTCTATGGCTACACCTTC.

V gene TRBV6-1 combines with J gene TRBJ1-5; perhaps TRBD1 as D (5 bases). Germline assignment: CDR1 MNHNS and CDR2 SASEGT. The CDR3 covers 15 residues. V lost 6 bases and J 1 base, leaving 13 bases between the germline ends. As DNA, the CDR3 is TGTGCCAGCAGACGGGGGAGTCAAAGCAATCAGCCCCAGCATTTT. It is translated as CASRRGSQSNQPQHF.

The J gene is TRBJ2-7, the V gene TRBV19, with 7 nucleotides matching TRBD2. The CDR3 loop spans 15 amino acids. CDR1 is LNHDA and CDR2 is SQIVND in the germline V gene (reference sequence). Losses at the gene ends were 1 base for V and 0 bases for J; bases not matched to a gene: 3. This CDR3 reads CASSIAGGPSYEQYF. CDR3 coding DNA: TGTGCCAGTAGTATAGCGGGAGGACCCTCCTACGAGCAGTACTTC. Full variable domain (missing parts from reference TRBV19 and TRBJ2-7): DGGITQSPKYLFRKEGQNVTLSCEQNLNHDAMYWYRQDPGQGLRLIYYSQIVNDFQKGDIAEGYSVSREKKESFPLTVTSAQKNPTAFYLCASSIAGGPSYEQYFGPGTRLTVT.

The CDR3 DNA follows: TGTGCCAGCAGTGGAACCGGGACAGGGGGAGATACGCAGTATTTT. Translated: CASSGTGTGGDTQYF. The gene calls are TRBV25-1 and TRBJ2-3; 11 bases align to TRBD1. Germline V gives CDR1 MGHDK, CDR2 SYGVNS. The CDR3 runs 15 residues. J lost 5 bases, V lost 4 bases, and 5 bases had no gene match.

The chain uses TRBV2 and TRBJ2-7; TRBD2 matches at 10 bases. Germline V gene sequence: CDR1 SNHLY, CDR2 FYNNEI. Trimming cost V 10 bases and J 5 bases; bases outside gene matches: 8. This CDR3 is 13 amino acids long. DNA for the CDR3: TGTGCCACTACCCCCGGGACTAGCGACGAGCAGTACTTC. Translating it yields CATTPGTSDEQYF.

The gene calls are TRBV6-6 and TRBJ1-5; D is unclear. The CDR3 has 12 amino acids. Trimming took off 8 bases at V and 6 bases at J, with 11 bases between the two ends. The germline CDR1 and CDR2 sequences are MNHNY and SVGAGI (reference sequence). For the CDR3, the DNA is TGTGCCAGCCACGCGGCTGGTCAGCCCCAGCATTTT. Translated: CASHAAGQPQHF.

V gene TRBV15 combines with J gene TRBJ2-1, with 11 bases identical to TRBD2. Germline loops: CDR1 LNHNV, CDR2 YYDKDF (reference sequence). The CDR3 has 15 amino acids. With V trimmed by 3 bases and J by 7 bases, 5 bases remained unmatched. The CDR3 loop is CATSSTSGSRNEQFF. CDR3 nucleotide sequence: TGTGCCACCAGCAGCACTAGCGGGAGTAGGAATGAGCAGTTCTTC.

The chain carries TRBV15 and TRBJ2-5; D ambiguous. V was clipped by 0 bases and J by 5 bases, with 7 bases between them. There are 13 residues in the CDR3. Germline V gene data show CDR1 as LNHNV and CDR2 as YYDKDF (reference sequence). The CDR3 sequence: CATSREVGETQYF. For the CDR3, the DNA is TGTGCCACCAGCAGAGAGGTCGGGGAGACCCAGTACTTC.

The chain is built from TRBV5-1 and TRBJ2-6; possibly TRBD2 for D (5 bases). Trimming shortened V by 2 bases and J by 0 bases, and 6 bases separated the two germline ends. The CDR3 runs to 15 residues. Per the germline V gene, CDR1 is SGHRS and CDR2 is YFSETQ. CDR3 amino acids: CASSFGSSGANVLTF. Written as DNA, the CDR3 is TGCGCCAGCAGCTTTGGGAGCTCTGGGGCCAACGTCCTGACTTTC.

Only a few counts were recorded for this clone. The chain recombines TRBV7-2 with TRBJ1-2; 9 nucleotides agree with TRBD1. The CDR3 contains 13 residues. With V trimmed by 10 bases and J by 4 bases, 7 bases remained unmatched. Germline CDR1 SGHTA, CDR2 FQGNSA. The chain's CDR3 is CATGTGIRYGYTF. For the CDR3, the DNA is TGTGCCACGGGGACAGGGATCCGCTATGGCTACACCTTC.

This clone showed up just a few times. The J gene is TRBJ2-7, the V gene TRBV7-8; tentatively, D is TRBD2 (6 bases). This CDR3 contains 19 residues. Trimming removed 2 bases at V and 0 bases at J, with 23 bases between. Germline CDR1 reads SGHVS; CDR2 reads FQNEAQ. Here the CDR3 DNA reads TGTGCCAGCAGCTTACATCGTTTTCGGGGGTACCAGCCCTCCTACGAGCAGTACTTC. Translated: CASSLHRFRGYQPSYEQYF.

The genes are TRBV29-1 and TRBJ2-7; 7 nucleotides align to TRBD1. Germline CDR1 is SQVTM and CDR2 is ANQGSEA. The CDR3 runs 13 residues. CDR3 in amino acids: CRGYRGLLYEQYF. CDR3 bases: TGCAGGGGCTACAGGGGCCTCCTATACGAGCAGTACTTC.

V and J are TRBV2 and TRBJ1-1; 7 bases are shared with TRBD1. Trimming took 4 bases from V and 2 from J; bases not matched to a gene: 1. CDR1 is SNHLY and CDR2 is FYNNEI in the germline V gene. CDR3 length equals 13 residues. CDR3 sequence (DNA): TGTGCCAGCAGTGGACAGGGTAACACTGAAGCTTTCTTT. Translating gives CASSGQGNTEAFF.

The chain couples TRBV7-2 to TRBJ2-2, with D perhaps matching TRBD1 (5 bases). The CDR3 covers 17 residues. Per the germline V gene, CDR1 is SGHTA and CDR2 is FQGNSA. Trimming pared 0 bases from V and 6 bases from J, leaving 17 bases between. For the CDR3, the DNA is TGTGCCAGCAGCTTAGCGCGTGGCAGGGATTTTTCCGGGGAGCTGTTTTTT. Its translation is CASSLARGRDFSGELFF.

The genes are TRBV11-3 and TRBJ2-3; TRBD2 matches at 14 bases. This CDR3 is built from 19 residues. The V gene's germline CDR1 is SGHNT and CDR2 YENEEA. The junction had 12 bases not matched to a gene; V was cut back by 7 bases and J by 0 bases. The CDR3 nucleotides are TGTGCCAGCACACTACTCGGGGGACTAGCGGGGGCCAGCACAGATACGCAGTATTTT. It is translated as CASTLLGGLAGASTDTQYF.

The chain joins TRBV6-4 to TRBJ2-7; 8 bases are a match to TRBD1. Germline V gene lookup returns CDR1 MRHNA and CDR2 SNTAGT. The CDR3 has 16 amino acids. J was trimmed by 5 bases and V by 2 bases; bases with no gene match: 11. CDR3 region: CASSDLPGDRKHEQYF. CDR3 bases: TGTGCCAGCAGTGACCTCCCTGGGGACAGGAAGCACGAGCAGTACTTC.

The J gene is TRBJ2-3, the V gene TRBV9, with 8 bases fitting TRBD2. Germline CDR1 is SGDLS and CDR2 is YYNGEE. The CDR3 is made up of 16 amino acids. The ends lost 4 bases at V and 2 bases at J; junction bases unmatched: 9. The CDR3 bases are TGTGCCAGCAGCTCCACGCGGGGGGAGATCACAGATACGCAGTATTTT. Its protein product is CASSSTRGEITDTQYF.

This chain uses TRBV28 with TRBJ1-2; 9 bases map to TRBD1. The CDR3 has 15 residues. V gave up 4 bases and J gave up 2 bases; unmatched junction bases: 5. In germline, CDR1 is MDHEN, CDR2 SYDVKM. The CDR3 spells CASSYRGQGNYGYTF. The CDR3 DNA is TGTGCCAGCAGTTACAGGGGGCAGGGGAACTATGGCTACACCTTC.

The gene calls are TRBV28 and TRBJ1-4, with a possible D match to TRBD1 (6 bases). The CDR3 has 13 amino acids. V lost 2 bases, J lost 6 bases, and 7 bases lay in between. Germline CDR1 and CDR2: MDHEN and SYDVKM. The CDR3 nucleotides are TGTGCCAGCAGTTTAGGGGGCGATGAAAAACTGTTTTTT. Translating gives CASSLGGDEKLFF.

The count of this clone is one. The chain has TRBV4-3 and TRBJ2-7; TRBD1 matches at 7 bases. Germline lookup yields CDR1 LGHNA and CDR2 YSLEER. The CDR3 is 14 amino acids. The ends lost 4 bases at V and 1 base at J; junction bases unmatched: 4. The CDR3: CASSPQTGSYEQYF. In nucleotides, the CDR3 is TGCGCCAGCAGCCCTCAGACAGGGTCCTACGAGCAGTACTTC.

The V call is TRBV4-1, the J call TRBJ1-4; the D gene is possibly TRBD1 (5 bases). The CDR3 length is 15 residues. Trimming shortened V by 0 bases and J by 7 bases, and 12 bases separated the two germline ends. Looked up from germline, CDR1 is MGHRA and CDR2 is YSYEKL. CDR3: CASSQDRVGGEKLFF. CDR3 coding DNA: TGCGCCAGCAGCCAAGACAGGGTAGGCGGTGAAAAACTGTTTTTT.

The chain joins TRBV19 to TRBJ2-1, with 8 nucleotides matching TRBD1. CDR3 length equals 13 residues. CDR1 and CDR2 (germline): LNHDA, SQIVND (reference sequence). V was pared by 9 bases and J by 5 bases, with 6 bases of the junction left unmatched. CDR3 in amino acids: CASDRGGDNEQFF. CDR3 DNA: TGTGCCAGCGACAGGGGTGGGGACAATGAGCAGTTCTTC.